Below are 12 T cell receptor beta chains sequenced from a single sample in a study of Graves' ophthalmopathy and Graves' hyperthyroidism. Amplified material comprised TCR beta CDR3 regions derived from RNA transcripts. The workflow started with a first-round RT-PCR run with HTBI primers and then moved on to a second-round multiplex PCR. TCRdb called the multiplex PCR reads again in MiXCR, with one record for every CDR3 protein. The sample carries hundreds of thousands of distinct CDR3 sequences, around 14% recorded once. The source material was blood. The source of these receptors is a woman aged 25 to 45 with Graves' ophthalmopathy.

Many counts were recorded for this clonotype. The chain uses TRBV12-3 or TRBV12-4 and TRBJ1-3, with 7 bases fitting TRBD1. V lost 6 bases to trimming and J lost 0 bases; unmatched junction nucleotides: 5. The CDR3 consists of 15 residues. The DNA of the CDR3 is TGTGCCAGCAGGGGTCCAGGGGGCTCTGGAAACACCATATATTTT. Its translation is CASRGPGGSGNTIYF.

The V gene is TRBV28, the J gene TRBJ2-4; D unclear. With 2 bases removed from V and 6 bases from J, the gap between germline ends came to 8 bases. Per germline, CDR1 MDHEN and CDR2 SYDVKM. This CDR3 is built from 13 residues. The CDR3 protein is CASSLPPLNIQYF. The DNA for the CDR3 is TGTGCCAGCAGTTTACCACCCCTAAACATTCAGTACTTC.

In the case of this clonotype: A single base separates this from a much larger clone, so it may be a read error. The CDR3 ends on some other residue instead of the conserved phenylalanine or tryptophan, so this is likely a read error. The CDR3 spells CASSPLRTGELFY. In DNA, the CDR3 is TGTGCCAGCAGCCCTTTGAGGACCGGGGAGCTGTTTTAT. The chain carries TRBV7-8 and TRBJ2-2; D call uncertain. CDR3 length: 13 residues. V shed 5 bases and J shed 5 bases, with 9 bases lying between them. Germline lookup yields CDR1 SGHVS and CDR2 FQNEAQ.

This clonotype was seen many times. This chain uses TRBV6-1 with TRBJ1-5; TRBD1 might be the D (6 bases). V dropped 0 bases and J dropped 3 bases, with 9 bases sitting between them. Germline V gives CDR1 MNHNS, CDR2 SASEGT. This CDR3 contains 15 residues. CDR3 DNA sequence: TGTGCCAGCAGTGAAGCGAACAGGGTCAATCAGCCCCAGCATTTT. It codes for CASSEANRVNQPQHF.

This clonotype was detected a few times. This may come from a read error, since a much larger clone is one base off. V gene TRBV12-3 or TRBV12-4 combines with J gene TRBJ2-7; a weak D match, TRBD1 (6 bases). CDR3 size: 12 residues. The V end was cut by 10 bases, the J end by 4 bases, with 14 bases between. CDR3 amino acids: CANSPGQYEQYF. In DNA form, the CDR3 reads TGTGCCAACAGCCCCGGACAGTACGAGCAGTACTTC.

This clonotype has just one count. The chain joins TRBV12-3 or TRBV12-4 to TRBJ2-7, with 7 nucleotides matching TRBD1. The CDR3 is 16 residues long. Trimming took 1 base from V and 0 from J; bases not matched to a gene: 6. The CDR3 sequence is CASSLVTGTVSYEQYF. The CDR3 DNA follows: TGTGCCAGCAGTTTAGTAACCGGGACAGTCTCCTACGAGCAGTACTTC.

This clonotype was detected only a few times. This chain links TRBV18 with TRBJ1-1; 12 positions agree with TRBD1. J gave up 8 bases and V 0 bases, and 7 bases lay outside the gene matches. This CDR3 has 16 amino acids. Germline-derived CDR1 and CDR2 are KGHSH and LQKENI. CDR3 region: CASSPPGQGAQTEAFF. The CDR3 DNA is TGTGCCAGCTCACCACCGGGACAGGGGGCACAAACGGAAGCTTTCTTT.

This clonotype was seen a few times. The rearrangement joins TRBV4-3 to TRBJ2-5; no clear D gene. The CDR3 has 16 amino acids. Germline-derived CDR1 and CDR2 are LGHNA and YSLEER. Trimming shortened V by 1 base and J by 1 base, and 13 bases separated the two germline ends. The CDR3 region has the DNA TGCGCCAGCAGCCAAGGAGATCGCTGGGTCCAAGAGACCCAGTACTTC. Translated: CASSQGDRWVQETQYF.

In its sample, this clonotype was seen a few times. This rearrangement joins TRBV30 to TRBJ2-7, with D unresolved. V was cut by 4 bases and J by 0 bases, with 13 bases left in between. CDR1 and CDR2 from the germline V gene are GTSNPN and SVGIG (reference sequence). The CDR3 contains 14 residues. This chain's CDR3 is CAWKRQVNSYEQYF. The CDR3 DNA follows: TGTGCCTGGAAGAGGCAGGTGAACTCCTACGAGCAGTACTTC.

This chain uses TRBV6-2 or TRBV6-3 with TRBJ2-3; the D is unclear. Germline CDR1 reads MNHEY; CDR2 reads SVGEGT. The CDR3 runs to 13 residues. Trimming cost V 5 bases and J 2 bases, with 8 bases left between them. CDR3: CASSRTTTDTQYF. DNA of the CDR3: TGTGCCAGCAGTAGGACCACCACAGATACGCAGTATTTT.

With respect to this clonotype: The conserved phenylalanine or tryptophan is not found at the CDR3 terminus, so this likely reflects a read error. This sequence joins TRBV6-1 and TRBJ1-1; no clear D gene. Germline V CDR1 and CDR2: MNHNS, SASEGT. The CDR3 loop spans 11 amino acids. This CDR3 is CASSEVAEAFY. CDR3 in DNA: TGTGCTAGCAGTGAAGTGGCTGAAGCTTTCTAT.

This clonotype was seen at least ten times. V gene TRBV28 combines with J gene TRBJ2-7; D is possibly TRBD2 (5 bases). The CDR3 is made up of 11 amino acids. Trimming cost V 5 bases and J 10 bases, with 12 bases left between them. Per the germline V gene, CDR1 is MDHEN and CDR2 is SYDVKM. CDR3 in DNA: TGTGCCAGCAGTCTGAGAGGGCCCCAGTACTTC. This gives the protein CASSLRGPQYF.